This T cell receptor (beta chain) appears in the sequencing data of a study of T-cell memory formation after mild COVID-19. Study in general: The TCR clusters were mostly specific to one donor.

TCRdb fed the 5' RACE reads into MiXCR, producing one record per CDR3 protein. The profile shows over 450,000 distinct CDR3 sequences, around 20% of them singletons. This TCR was recovered from an adult woman who had mild COVID-19 (a few samples of this study predate the infection). Cell type and time point are not known. Sequencing input: PBMCs or a T cell subset sorted from them (not recorded which).

The CDR3 sequence is CASSSLEGLRGVPEQYF. The CDR3 coding sequence is TGTGCCAGCAGCTCCTTAGAAGGACTACGCGGGGTCCCCGAGCAGTACTTC. The V gene is TRBV11-2, the J gene TRBJ2-7, with D tentatively TRBD2 (6 bases). The V end lost 4 bases, the J end lost 6 bases, and 25 bases lay between the germline ends. Germline-derived CDR1 and CDR2 are SGHAT and FQNNGV. The CDR3 sequence is 17 residues long. The full variable domain, completed using reference TRBV11-2 and TRBJ2-7, is EAGVAQSPRYKIIEKRQSVAFWCNPISGHATLYWYQQILGQGPKLLIQFQNNGVVDDSQLPKDRFSAERLKGVDSTLKIQPAKLEDSAVYLCASSSLEGLRGVPEQYFGPGTRLTVT.